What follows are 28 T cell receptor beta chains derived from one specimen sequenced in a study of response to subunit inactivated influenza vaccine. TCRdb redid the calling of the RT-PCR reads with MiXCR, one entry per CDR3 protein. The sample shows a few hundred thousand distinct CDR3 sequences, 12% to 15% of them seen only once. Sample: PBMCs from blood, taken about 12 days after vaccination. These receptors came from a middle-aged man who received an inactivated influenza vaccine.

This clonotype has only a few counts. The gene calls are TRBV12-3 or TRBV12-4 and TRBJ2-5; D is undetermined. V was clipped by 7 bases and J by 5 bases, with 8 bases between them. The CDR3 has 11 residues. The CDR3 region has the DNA TGTGCCAGCACCAAAGGGGAGACCCAGTACTTC. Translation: CASTKGETQYF.

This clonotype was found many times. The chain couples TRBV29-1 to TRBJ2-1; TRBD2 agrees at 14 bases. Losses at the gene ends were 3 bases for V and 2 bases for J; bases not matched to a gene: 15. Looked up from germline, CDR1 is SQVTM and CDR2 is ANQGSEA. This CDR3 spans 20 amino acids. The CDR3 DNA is TGCAGCGTTGAGGTCTTGGAGACTAGCGGGAGGGTCTCTCCCTACAATGAGCAGTTCTTC. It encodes CSVEVLETSGRVSPYNEQFF.

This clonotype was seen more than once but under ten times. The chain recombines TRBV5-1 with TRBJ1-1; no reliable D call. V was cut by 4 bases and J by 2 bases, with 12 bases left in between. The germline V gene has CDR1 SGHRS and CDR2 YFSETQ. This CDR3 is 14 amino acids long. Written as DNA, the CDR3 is TGCGCCAGCAGCATACTGACGGATAACACTGAAGCTTTCTTT. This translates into CASSILTDNTEAFF. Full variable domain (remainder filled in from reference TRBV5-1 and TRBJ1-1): KAGVTQTPRYLIKTRGQQVTLSCSPISGHRSVSWYQQTPGQGLQFLFEYFSETQRNKGNFPGRFSGRQFSNSRSEMNVSTLELGDSALYLCASSILTDNTEAFFGQGTRLTVV.

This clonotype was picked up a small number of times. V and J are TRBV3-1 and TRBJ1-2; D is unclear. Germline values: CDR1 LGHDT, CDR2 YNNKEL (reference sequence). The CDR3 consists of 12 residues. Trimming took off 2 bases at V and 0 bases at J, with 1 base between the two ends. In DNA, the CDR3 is TGTGCCAGCAGCCAAACTAACTATGGCTACACCTTC. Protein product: CASSQTNYGYTF.

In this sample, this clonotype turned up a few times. The CDR3 sequence is CASSQDYGGTEAFF. Here the CDR3 DNA reads TGCGCCAGCAGCCAAGATTACGGGGGCACTGAAGCTTTCTTT. V gene TRBV4-3 combines with J gene TRBJ1-1, with D possibly matching TRBD1 (5 bases). The germline CDR1 and CDR2 sequences are LGHNA and YSLEER. V was shortened by 0 bases and J by 4 bases, with 9 bases between the two germline ends. The CDR3 loop spans 14 amino acids.

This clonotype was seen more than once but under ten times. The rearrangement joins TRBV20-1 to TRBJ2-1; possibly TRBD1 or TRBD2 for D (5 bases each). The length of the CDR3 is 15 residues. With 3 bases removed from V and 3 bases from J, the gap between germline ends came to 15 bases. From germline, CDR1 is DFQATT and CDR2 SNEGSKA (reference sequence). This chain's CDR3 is CSARGDLRHYNEQFF. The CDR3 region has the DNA TGCAGTGCTAGGGGGGACCTCCGACACTACAATGAGCAGTTCTTC.

The CDR3 nucleotides read TGTGCCAGCAGCTCCCGGTCGGGACAGGGGGCGCCGGAGACCCAGTACTTC. Amino acids: CASSSRSGQGAPETQYF. V and J are TRBV11-2 and TRBJ2-5, with 12 bases lining up with TRBD1. With 4 bases clipped from V and 5 bases from J, the junction kept 11 bases outside the gene matches. The CDR3 runs to 17 residues. Germline V lookup: CDR1 SGHAT, CDR2 FQNNGV. Together with reference TRBV11-2 and TRBJ2-5, the CDR3 gives the full variable domain: EAGVAQSPRYKIIEKRQSVAFWCNPISGHATLYWYQQILGQGPKLLIQFQNNGVVDDSQLPKDRFSAERLKGVDSTLKIQPAKLEDSAVYLCASSSRSGQGAPETQYFGPGTRLLVL.

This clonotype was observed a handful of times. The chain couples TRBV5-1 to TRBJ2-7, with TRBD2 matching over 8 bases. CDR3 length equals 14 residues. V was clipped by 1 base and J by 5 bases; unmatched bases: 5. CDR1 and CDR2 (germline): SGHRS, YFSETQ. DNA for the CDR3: TGCGCCAGCAGCTTGCCGGGAGGGCCGGACGAGCAGTACTTC. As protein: CASSLPGGPDEQYF.

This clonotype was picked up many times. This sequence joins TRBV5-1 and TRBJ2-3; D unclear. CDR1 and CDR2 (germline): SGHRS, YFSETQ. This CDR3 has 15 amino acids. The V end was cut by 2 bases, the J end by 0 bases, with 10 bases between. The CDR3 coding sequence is TGCGCCAGCAGCTTTTCCCTCGCGAGCACAGATACGCAGTATTTT. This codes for CASSFSLASTDTQYF.

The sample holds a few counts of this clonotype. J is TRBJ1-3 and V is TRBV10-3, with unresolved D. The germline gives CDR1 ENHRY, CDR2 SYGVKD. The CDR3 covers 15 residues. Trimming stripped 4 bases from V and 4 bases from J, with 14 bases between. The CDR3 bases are TGTGCCATCAGTGTCGGTGGCGCGTCCGGAAACACCATATATTTT. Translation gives CAISVGGASGNTIYF.

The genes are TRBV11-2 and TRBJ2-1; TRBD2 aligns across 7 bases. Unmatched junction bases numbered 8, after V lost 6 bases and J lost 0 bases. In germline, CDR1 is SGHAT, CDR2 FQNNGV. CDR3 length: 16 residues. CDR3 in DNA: TGTGCCAGCAGGAAGATAGCGGGCCGCTCCTACAATGAGCAGTTCTTC. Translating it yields CASRKIAGRSYNEQFF.

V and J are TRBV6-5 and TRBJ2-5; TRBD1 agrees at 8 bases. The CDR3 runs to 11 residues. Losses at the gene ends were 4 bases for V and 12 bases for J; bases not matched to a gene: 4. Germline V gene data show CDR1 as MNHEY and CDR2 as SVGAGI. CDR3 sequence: CASSSPGQEYF. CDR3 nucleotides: TGTGCCAGCAGTTCTCCGGGACAGGAGTACTTC.

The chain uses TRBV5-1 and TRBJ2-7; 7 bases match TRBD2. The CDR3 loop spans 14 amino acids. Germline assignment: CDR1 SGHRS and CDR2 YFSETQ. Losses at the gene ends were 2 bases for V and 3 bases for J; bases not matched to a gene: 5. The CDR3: CASSLGTTNYEQYF. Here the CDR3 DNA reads TGCGCCAGCAGCTTAGGGACTACAAACTACGAGCAGTACTTC.

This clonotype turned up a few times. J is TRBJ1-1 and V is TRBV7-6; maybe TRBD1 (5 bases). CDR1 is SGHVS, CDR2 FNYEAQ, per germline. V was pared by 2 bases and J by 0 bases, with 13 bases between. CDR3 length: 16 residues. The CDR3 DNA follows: TGTGCCAGCAGCTTAAGGGGACGGCGGATGAACACTGAAGCTTTCTTT. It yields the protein CASSLRGRRMNTEAFF.

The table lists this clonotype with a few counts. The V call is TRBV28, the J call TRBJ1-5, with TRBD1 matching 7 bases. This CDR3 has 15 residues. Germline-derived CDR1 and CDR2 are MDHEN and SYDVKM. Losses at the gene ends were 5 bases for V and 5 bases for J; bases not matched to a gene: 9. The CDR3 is CASSKRTGSHQPQHF. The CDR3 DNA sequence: TGTGCCAGCAGTAAAAGGACAGGTAGTCATCAGCCCCAGCATTTT.

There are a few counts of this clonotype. CDR3: CASSKGTSGNYEQYF. In nucleotides, the CDR3 is TGTGCCAGCAGTAAGGGGACTAGCGGGAACTACGAGCAGTACTTC. This sequence joins TRBV7-8 and TRBJ2-7; 13 bases line up with TRBD2. The germline gives CDR1 SGHVS, CDR2 FQNEAQ. The J segment lost 3 bases and the V segment lost 6 bases, leaving 5 bases of the junction unmatched. The CDR3 consists of 15 residues.

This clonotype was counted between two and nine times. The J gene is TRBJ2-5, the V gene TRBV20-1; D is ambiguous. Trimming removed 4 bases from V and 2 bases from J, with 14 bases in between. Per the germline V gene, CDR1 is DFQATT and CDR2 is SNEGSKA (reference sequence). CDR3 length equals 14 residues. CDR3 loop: CSAISRLLQETQYF. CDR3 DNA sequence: TGCAGTGCTATTTCAAGATTGCTACAAGAGACCCAGTACTTC.

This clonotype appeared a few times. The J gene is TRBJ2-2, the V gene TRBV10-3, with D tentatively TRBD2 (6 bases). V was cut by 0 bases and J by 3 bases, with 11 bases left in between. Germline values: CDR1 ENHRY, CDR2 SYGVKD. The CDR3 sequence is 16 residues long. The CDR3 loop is CAISESEGLDTGELFF. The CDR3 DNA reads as TGTGCCATCAGTGAGTCGGAGGGGCTGGACACCGGGGAGCTGTTTTTT.

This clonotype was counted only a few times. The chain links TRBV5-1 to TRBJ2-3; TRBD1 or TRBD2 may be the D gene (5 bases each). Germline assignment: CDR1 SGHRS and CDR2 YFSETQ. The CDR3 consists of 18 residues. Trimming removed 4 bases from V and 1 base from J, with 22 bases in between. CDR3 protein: CASSIGSGTPTRTDTQYF. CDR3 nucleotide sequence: TGCGCCAGCAGCATTGGGAGTGGGACCCCAACTCGCACAGATACGCAGTATTTT. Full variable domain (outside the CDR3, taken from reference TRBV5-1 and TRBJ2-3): KAGVTQTPRYLIKTRGQQVTLSCSPISGHRSVSWYQQTPGQGLQFLFEYFSETQRNKGNFPGRFSGRQFSNSRSEMNVSTLELGDSALYLCASSIGSGTPTRTDTQYFGPGTRLTVL.

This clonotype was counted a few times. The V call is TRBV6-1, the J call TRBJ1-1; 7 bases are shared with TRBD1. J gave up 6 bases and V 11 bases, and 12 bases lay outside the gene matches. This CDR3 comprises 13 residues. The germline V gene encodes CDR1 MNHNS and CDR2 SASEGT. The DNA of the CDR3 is TGTGCCGGCGGCAGGGGGAAGGGGCCTGAAGCTTTCTTT. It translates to CAGGRGKGPEAFF.

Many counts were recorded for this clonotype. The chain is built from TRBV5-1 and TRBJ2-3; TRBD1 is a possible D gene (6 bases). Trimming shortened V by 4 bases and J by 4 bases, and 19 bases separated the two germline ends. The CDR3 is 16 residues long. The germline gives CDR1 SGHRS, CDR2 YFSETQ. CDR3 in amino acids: CASSANRAAGADTQYF. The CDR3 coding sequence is TGCGCCAGCAGCGCAAACAGGGCGGCCGGGGCAGATACGCAGTATTTT.

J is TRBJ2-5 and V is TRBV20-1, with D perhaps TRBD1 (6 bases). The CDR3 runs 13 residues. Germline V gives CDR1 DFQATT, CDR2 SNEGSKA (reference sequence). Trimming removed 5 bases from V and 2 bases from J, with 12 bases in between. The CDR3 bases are TGCAGTGCTCGGGACACCACTCAAGAGACCCAGTACTTC. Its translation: CSARDTTQETQYF.

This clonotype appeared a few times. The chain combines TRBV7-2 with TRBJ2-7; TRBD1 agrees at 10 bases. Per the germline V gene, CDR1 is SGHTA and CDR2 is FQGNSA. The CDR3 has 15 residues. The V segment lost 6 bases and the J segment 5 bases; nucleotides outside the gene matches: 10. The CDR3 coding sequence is TGTGCCAGCAGACAATCCGGGACAGGGGATCACGAGCAGTACTTC. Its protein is CASRQSGTGDHEQYF.

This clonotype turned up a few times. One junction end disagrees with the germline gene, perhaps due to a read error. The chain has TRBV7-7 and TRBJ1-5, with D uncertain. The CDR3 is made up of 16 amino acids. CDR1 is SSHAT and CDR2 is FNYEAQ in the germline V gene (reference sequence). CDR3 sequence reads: CASSLGQDYSNQPQHF. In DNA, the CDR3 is TGTGCTAGCAGCTTAGGGCAGGATTATAGCAATCAGCCCCAGCATTTT.

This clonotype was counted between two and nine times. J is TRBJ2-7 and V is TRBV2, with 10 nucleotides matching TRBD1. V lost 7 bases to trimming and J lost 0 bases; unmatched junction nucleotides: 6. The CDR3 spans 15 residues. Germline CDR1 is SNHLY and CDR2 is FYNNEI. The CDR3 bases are TGTGCCAGCAAACAGGACAGGGGGGTCTCCTACGAGCAGTACTTC. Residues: CASKQDRGVSYEQYF.

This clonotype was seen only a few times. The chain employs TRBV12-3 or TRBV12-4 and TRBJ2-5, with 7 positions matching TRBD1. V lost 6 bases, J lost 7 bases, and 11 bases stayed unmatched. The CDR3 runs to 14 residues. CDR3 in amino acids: CASSSTGTEGTQYF. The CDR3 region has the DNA TGTGCCAGCAGCAGCACAGGGACAGAAGGGACCCAGTACTTC.

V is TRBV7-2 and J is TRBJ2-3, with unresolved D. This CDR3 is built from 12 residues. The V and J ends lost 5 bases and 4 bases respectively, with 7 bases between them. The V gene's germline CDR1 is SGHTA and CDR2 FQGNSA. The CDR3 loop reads CASSATSDTQYF. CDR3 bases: TGTGCCAGCAGCGCCACATCAGATACGCAGTATTTT.

The CDR3 DNA reads as TGTGCCAGCAGACGGACAGGGGAGCCCTCTGGGGCCAACGTCCTGACTTTC. It is translated as CASRRTGEPSGANVLTF. V gene TRBV6-1 combines with J gene TRBJ2-6, with 9 bases aligning to TRBD1. Trimming took 6 bases from V and 0 from J; bases not matched to a gene: 6. The CDR3 sequence is 17 residues long. The germline V gene has CDR1 MNHNS and CDR2 SASEGT.